This is a list of T cell receptor beta chains from one sample in a study of blood T cell repertoires in COVID-19. The repertoire was sequenced with immunoSEQ multiplex PCR; TCRdb's copy has only in-frame clones and lacks some. The data contain hundreds of thousands of clones, more than 70% of them singletons. Sequencing was performed on PBMCs or T cells enriched from blood (not recorded which). Receptor source: a woman in her sixties in a cohort exposed to, infected with or recovered from COVID-19 (not recorded which). Each CDR3 is given with its conserved first and last residue. A D gene is named only where the DNA matches it firmly. The listing skips clone size in some rows; elsewhere it reads once, few, many or a size class.

v_call	j_call	cdr3_length	d_call	clone_size	cdr3_nt	cdr3_aa
TRBV28	TRBJ2-3	16	.	.	TGTGCCAGCAGTCCTCTGGGACAAAAGGTGACAGATACGCAGTATTTT	CASSPLGQKVTDTQYF
TRBV20-1	TRBJ1-5	15	.	once	TGCAGTGCTAGTTCGACAACGGATAGCAATCAGCCCCAGCATTTT	CSASSTTDSNQPQHF
TRBV18	TRBJ1-2	13	TRBD1	.	TGTGCCAGCTCACCCGACAGGGCCTATGGCTACACCTTC	CASSPDRAYGYTF
TRBV11-2	TRBJ1-1	12	.	few	TGTGCCAGCAGCTTTCAGAACACTGAAGCTTTCTTT	CASSFQNTEAFF
TRBV28	TRBJ1-1	15	TRBD1	.	TGTGCCAGCAGCTCCGGGACAGGGCATTTCACTGAAGCTTTCTTT	CASSSGTGHFTEAFF
TRBV4-3	TRBJ2-7	16	.	.	TGCGCCAGCAGCCAAGATCTCGCGACAGAGACCTACGAGCAGTACTTC	CASSQDLATETYEQYF
TRBV11-1	TRBJ2-7	16	TRBD2	.	TGTGCCAGCAGCCCAGGGACTAGCGGGAGAGGGTACGAGCAGTACTTC	CASSPGTSGRGYEQYF
TRBV19	TRBJ1-5	15	.	.	TGTGCCAGTAGTTCCGAACACAGGTACCGTCAGCCCCAGCATTTT	CASSSEHRYRQPQHF
TRBV4-2	TRBJ2-3	15	TRBD2	.	TGTGCCAGCAGCCAGGTAGCGGGAGTGCCAGATACGCAGTATTTT	CASSQVAGVPDTQYF
TRBV27	TRBJ1-2	15	TRBD1	once	TGTGCCAGCAGTTCTTGGACAGGGACTAACTATGGCTACACCTTC	CASSSWTGTNYGYTF
TRBV24-1	TRBJ2-3	14	TRBD2	.	TGTGCCACCTCTAGCGGTAAAAGCACAGATACGCAGTATTTT	CATSSGKSTDTQYF
TRBV7-2	TRBJ1-2	15	.	.	TGTGCCAGCAGCCCACCCGGACAGCGAAACTATGGCTACACCTTC	CASSPPGQRNYGYTF
TRBV7-9	TRBJ1-4	15	TRBD1	once	TGTGCCAGCAGCTTAGAGACAGGGCTGAATGAAAAACTGTTTTTT	CASSLETGLNEKLFF
TRBV5-1	TRBJ2-3	15	TRBD1	.	TGCGCCAGCAGCCAAGAGACAGGGAGCACAGATACGCAGTATTTT	CASSQETGSTDTQYF
TRBV5-4	TRBJ2-7	14	TRBD2	.	TGTGCCAGCAGCTCCTCTAGCGGTCCCTACGAGCAGTACTTC	CASSSSSGPYEQYF
TRBV27	TRBJ2-7	13	.	.	TGTGCCAGCAGTTTCCCTAGCTCCTACGAGCAGTACTTC	CASSFPSSYEQYF
TRBV5-4	TRBJ2-5	13	.	.	TGTGCCAGCAGCTTGTCCGCGGGCGAGACCCAGTACTTC	CASSLSAGETQYF
TRBV2	TRBJ1-2	13	.	.	TGTGCCAGCAGTAGGGACAAGGCTGACGGCTACACCTTC	CASSRDKADGYTF
TRBV4-2	TRBJ1-5	17	.	few	TGTGCCAGCAGCCAAGATTATAAGGTTTCCACGGGTGGGCCCCAGCATTTT	CASSQDYKVSTGGPQHF
TRBV3-1/TRBV3-2	TRBJ1-2	14	TRBD1	.	TGTGCCAGCAGCCGCGGGACAGGGAACTATGGCTACACCTTC	CASSRGTGNYGYTF
TRBV7-9	TRBJ2-1	14	TRBD1	.	TGTGCCAGCAGCTTAGGGGGACAGAACAATGAGCAGTTCTTC	CASSLGGQNNEQFF
TRBV5-1	TRBJ2-7	16	TRBD2	.	TGCGCCAGCAGCCCCCGGACTAGCGGGGGGACCTACGAGCAGTACTTC	CASSPRTSGGTYEQYF
TRBV28	TRBJ2-2	15	.	.	TGTGCCAGCAGTTTATCGTTTCAGAGGACCGGGGAGCTGTTTTTT	CASSLSFQRTGELFF
TRBV28	TRBJ2-7	13	.	.	TGTGCCAGCACCCGGACACCTTCCTACGAGCAGTACTTC	CASTRTPSYEQYF
TRBV5-1	TRBJ2-2	13	.	once	TGCGCCAGCAGCGCAAATAGCATCGGGGAGCTGTTTTTT	CASSANSIGELFF
TRBV24-1	TRBJ1-5	14	.	.	TGTGCCACCAGCCCGACAGGTAGCAATCAGCCCCAGCATTTT	CATSPTGSNQPQHF
TRBV10-1	TRBJ2-3	14	.	.	TGCGCCAGCAGTGAAGGGGCGGTCGCAGATACGCAGTATTTT	CASSEGAVADTQYF